Listed here are 11 T cell receptor beta chains from one sample, sequenced in a study of response to subunit inactivated influenza vaccine. Each CDR3 protein gets one entry after TCRdb re-called the RT-PCR reads with MiXCR. The table includes roughly 780,000 distinct CDR3 sequences, roughly 18% detected once. The starting material was PBMCs from blood, obtained around 5 days after vaccination. Source of these receptors: a man aged 50 to 59 who received an inactivated influenza vaccine.

The V and J genes are TRBV6-1 and TRBJ2-3; 8 nucleotides agree with TRBD1. CDR3 size: 15 residues. Losses at the gene ends were 6 bases for V and 4 bases for J; bases not matched to a gene: 9. CDR1 and CDR2 (germline): MNHNS, SASEGT. DNA of the CDR3: TGTGCCAGCAGGCATGGACAGGGCATAGCAGATACGCAGTATTTT. Translation gives CASRHGQGIADTQYF.

As regards this clonotype: Mismatch with germline at one junction end may stem from a read error. V is TRBV20-1 and J is TRBJ2-7, with 10 bases fitting TRBD1. Germline CDR1 reads DFQATT; CDR2 reads SNEGSKA (reference sequence). There are 12 residues in the CDR3. CDR3 in amino acids: CSATTVGGQGNF. The CDR3 DNA reads as TGCAGTGCTACCACCGTGGGGGGACAGGGGAACTTC.

This clonotype was seen once. This chain connects TRBV7-3 to TRBJ2-3; TRBD2 aligns across 9 bases. The germline V gene has CDR1 SGHTA and CDR2 FQGTGA. CDR3 length equals 16 residues. V was clipped by 2 bases and J by 3 bases; unmatched bases: 6. The CDR3 nucleotides read TGTGCCAGCAGCTTACGGGCGGGAGGGCCTACAGATACGCAGTATTTT. Encoded protein: CASSLRAGGPTDTQYF.

This clonotype has more than one count but fewer than ten. The gene calls are TRBV6-2 or TRBV6-3 and TRBJ2-3; tentative D call: TRBD2 (5 bases). Germline V gene data show CDR1 as MNHEY and CDR2 as SVGEGT. The CDR3 loop spans 13 amino acids. V was shortened by 4 bases and J by 8 bases, with 13 bases between the two germline ends. The CDR3 sequence: CASSLKGRATQYF. The CDR3 nucleotides are TGTGCCAGCAGTTTGAAAGGGAGAGCTACGCAGTATTTT.

The chain recombines TRBV4-3 with TRBJ2-3, with TRBD1 matching 9 bases. Germline lookup yields CDR1 LGHNA and CDR2 YSLEER. Germline trimming cut 6 bases from V and 4 bases from J; bases unmatched to any gene: 8. This CDR3 region has 15 residues. The CDR3 bases are TGCGCCAGCAGAAAACGACAGGGGGGCCCAGATACGCAGTATTTT. Residues: CASRKRQGGPDTQYF.

This clonotype came up a few times. The V and J genes are TRBV7-2 and TRBJ2-7, with 7 bases aligning to TRBD2. Trimming at V came to 2 bases and at J to 2 bases, leaving 9 bases not matched to a gene. The germline V gene encodes CDR1 SGHTA and CDR2 FQGNSA. The CDR3 loop spans 16 amino acids. CDR3 sequence (DNA): TGTGCCAGCAGCTTAATGGGTACTAGCGTTACCTACGAGCAGTACTTC. Amino acid sequence: CASSLMGTSVTYEQYF.

The rearrangement links TRBV7-2 to TRBJ1-5; a possible D gene is TRBD1 (6 bases). V shed 5 bases and J shed 6 bases, with 17 bases lying between them. Germline V gene lookup returns CDR1 SGHTA and CDR2 FQGNSA. This CDR3 contains 15 residues. The CDR3 region has the DNA TGTGCCAGCAGCGTTGTAGGGGGGGGCCTTCAGCCCCAGCATTTT. Translated, it gives CASSVVGGGLQPQHF.

This clonotype was observed many times. The gene calls are TRBV12-3 or TRBV12-4 and TRBJ2-7; 12 bases agree with TRBD2. Losses at the gene ends were 6 bases for V and 2 bases for J; bases not matched to a gene: 2. The CDR3 has 14 residues. The CDR3 spells CASSRTSGTYEQYF. The CDR3 nucleotides read TGTGCCAGCAGCCGGACTAGCGGGACCTACGAGCAGTACTTC.

This clonotype came up many times. This chain links TRBV7-6 with TRBJ2-2; maybe TRBD1 (6 bases). The germline V gene has CDR1 SGHVS and CDR2 FNYEAQ. With 1 base removed from V and 5 bases from J, the gap between germline ends came to 11 bases. There are 15 residues in the CDR3. The CDR3 reads CASSLGDIKTGELFF. CDR3 DNA: TGTGCCAGCAGCTTAGGGGACATCAAGACCGGGGAGCTGTTTTTT.

This clonotype has more than one count but fewer than ten. V gene TRBV7-8 combines with J gene TRBJ1-4, with a tentative D call TRBD1 (5 bases). Trimming stripped 1 base from V and 7 bases from J, with 19 bases between. The CDR3 runs to 17 residues. In germline, CDR1 is SGHVS, CDR2 FQNEAQ. CDR3 region: CASSLVGGSLIGEKLFF. The CDR3 DNA reads as TGTGCCAGCAGCTTAGTGGGGGGATCCCTCATCGGTGAAAAACTGTTTTTT.

Notes on this clonotype: A much larger clone differs by one base, so this may be a read error. This CDR3 fails to terminate in the conserved phenylalanine or tryptophan, so it likely reflects a read error. The chain couples TRBV7-9 to TRBJ2-7; D remains unclear. CDR1 and CDR2 (germline): SEHNR, FQNEAQ (reference sequence). CDR3 length: 12 residues. The germline V and J ends were trimmed by 2 bases and 2 bases, with 4 bases remaining between them. CDR3 sequence reads: CASSLIPYEQYI. CDR3 coding DNA: TGTGCCAGCAGCTTAATTCCCTACGAGCAGTACATC.